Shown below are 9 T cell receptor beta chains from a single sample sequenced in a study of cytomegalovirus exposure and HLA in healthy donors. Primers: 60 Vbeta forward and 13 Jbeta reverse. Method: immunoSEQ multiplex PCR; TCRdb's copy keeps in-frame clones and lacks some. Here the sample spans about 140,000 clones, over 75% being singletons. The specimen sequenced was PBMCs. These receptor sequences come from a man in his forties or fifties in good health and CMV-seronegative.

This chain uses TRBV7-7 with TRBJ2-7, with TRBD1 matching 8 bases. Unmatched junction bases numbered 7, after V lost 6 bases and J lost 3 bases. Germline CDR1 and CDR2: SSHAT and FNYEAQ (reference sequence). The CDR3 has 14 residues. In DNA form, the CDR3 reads TGTGCCAGCAGTACCGGGACAGGCAACTACGAGCAGTACTTC. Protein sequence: CASSTGTGNYEQYF.

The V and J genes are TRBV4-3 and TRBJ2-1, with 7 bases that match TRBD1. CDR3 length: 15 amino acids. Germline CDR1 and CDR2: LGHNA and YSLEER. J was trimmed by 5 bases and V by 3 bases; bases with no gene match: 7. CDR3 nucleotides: TGCGCCAGCAGCCACGGGACAGTGCCTAACAATGAGCAGTTCTTC. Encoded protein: CASSHGTVPNNEQFF.

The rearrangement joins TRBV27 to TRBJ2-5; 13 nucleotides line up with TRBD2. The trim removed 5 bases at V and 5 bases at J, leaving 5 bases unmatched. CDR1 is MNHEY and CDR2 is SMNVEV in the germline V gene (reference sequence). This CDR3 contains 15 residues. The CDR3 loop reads CASSTGLAGVETQYF. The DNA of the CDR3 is TGTGCCAGCAGTACCGGACTAGCGGGAGTTGAGACCCAGTACTTC.

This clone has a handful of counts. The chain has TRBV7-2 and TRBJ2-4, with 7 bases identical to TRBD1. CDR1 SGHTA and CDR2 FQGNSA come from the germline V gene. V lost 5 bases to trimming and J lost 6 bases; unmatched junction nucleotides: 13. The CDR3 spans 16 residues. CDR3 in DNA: TGTGCCAGCAGCCCCTCACAGGGGTCGGGGCGAAACATTCAGTACTTC. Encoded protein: CASSPSQGSGRNIQYF.

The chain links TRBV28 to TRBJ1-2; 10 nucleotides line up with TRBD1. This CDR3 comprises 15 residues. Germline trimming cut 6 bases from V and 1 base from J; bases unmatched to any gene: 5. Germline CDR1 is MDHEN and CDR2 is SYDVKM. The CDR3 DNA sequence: TGTGCCAGCAGGACCGGGACAGGGGATAACTATGGCTACACCTTC. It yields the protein CASRTGTGDNYGYTF.

The CDR3 protein is CASSLGGDVGELFF. The CDR3 DNA reads as TGTGCCAGCAGCTTAGGCGGGGACGTCGGGGAGCTGTTTTTT. This chain uses TRBV7-2 with TRBJ2-2, with D tentatively TRBD2 (6 bases). This CDR3 spans 14 amino acids. CDR1 is SGHTA, CDR2 FQGNSA, per germline. V dropped 1 base and J dropped 7 bases, with 10 bases sitting between them.

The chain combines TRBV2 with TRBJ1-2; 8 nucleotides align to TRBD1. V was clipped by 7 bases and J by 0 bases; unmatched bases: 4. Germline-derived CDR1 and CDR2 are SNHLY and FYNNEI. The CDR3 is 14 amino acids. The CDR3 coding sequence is TGTGCCAGCAAGGGACAGGTGACTAACTATGGCTACACCTTC. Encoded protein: CASKGQVTNYGYTF.

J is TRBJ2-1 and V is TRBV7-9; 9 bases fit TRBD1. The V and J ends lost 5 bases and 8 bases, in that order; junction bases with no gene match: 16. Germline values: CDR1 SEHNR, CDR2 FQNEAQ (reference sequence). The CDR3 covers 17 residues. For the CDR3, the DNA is TGTGCCAGCAGCCACTCACCCGGGACAGGGCTGATCGATGAGCAGTTCTTC. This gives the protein CASSHSPGTGLIDEQFF.

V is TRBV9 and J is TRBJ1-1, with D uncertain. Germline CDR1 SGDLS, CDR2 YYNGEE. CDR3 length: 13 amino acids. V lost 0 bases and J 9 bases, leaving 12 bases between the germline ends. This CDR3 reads CASSVEPGLKAFF. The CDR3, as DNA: TGTGCCAGCAGCGTAGAACCAGGACTGAAAGCTTTCTTT.